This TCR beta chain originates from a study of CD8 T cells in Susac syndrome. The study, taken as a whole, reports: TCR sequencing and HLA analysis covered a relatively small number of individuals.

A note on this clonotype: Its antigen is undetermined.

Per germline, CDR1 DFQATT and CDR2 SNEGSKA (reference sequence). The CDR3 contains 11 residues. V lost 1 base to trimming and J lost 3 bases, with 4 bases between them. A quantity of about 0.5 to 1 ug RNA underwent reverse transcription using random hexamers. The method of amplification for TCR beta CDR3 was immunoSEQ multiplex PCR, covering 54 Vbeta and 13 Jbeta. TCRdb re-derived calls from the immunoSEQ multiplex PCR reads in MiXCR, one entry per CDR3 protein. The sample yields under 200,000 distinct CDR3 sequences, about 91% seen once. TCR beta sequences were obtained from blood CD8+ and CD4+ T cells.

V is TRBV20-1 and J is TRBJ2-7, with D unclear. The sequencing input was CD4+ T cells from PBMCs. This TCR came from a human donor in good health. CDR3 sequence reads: CSARANYEQYF. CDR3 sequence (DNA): TGCAGTGCTAGAGCCAACTACGAGCAGTACTTC.